This T cell receptor (beta chain) was recorded in a study of response to subunit inactivated influenza vaccine. The CDR3 has 14 amino acids. The germline CDR1 and CDR2 sequences are SGHTA and FQGNSA. Trimming pared 8 bases from V and 8 bases from J, leaving 18 bases between. TCRdb analysed the RT-PCR reads with MiXCR anew, one entry per CDR3 protein. This repertoire shows 530,000 or so distinct CDR3 sequences, about 15% found once; its top ten account for roughly 10%. The material was PBMCs from blood, obtained roughly 13 days after vaccination. V gene TRBV7-2 combines with J gene TRBJ2-2, with D perhaps TRBD1 (6 bases). The receptor was derived from a man in his forties or fifties who received an inactivated influenza vaccine. CDR3 DNA sequence: TGTGCCAGCGGTTCGGGACAAATTATTGGGGAGCTGTTTTTT. It translates to CASGSGQIIGELFF.